These 15 T cell receptor beta chains came from one sample sequenced in a study of T cell repertoires in cytomegalovirus infection. Their recognized antigens are unknown. TCRdb re-derived calls from the reads in MiXCR, one entry per CDR3 protein. The sample has around 800,000 distinct CDR3 sequences; about 33% are singletons. The input for sequencing was cultured CD8+ T cells from PBMCs, taken from culture after CMV antigen stimulation. The receptors shown here come from a human donor in good health (CMV status not recorded). Some clones in this sample may be carry-over from other donors' samples.

V is TRBV6-5 and J is TRBJ2-5; 8 bases agree with TRBD2. J gave up 2 bases and V 8 bases, and 7 bases lay outside the gene matches. Per germline, CDR1 MNHEY and CDR2 SVGAGI. This CDR3 spans 14 amino acids. This CDR3 reads CASGSSGVQETQYF. CDR3 bases: TGTGCCAGCGGAAGTAGCGGGGTGCAAGAGACCCAGTACTTC.

The V and J genes are TRBV28 and TRBJ1-5, with 8 bases lining up with TRBD1. This CDR3 contains 18 residues. The ends lost 4 bases at V and 0 bases at J; junction bases unmatched: 11. CDR1 and CDR2 from the germline V gene are MDHEN and SYDVKM. DNA of the CDR3: TGTGCCAGCAGTTGGGGGACAGGCTATCGCAATAGCAATCAGCCCCAGCATTTT. Its translation: CASSWGTGYRNSNQPQHF.

This clonotype was observed many times. The chain is built from TRBV12-3 or TRBV12-4 and TRBJ1-5; D is unresolved. Trimming left V 2 bases short and J 3 bases short, with 11 bases between. The CDR3 length is 15 residues. CDR3 DNA: TGTGCCAGCAGTTTAACGGGCAGCACCAATCAGCCCCAGCATTTT. This codes for CASSLTGSTNQPQHF.

In its sample, this clonotype was seen many times. The gene calls are TRBV12-3 or TRBV12-4 and TRBJ1-5, with 9 bases lining up with TRBD1. V lost 5 bases and J lost 1; bases outside the gene matches: 15. The CDR3 has 19 amino acids. CDR3 region: CASSLGPGTGLISNQPQHF. CDR3 in DNA: TGTGCCAGCAGTCTAGGACCCGGGACAGGGCTTATAAGCAATCAGCCCCAGCATTTT.

This clonotype was detected once. One junction end disagrees with the germline gene, perhaps due to a read error. The rearrangement joins TRBV6-2 or TRBV6-3 to TRBJ2-1; the match to TRBD2 covers 7 bases. Germline V gene data show CDR1 as MNHEY and CDR2 as SVGEGT. The length of the CDR3 is 14 residues. This chain's CDR3 is CASRGGPLDDEQFF. CDR3 coding DNA: TGTGCCAGCAGGGGAGGGCCGCTAGACGATGAACAGTTCTTC.

This clonotype was found a few times. V and J are TRBV5-1 and TRBJ2-1; either TRBD1 or TRBD2 may supply D (5 bases each). V lost 6 bases and J lost 0, with 13 bases in between. CDR3 length equals 15 residues. The germline V gene has CDR1 SGHRS and CDR2 YFSETQ. In nucleotides, the CDR3 is TGCGCCAGCACCGACGAGGGGAGCTCCTACAATGAGCAGTTCTTC. It is translated as CASTDEGSSYNEQFF.

This chain connects TRBV20-1 to TRBJ1-5; D may be TRBD1 (5 bases). In germline, CDR1 is DFQATT, CDR2 SNEGSKA (reference sequence). This CDR3 has 15 amino acids. V was cut by 6 bases and J by 2 bases, with 17 bases left in between. The DNA of the CDR3 is TGCAGTGCCTGGGACCCTATAGTAGGCAATCAGCCCCAGCATTTT. Translated: CSAWDPIVGNQPQHF.

The CDR3: CASSSTSTYNEQFF. For the CDR3, the DNA is TGTGCCAGCAGCTCGACTAGCACCTACAATGAGCAGTTCTTC. The genes are TRBV12-3 or TRBV12-4 and TRBJ2-1; 7 positions match TRBD2. This CDR3 is 14 amino acids long. Losses at the gene ends were 6 bases for V and 2 bases for J; bases not matched to a gene: 4.

The chain is built from TRBV7-9 and TRBJ2-7; no definite D call. This CDR3 spans 17 amino acids. The germline CDR1 and CDR2 sequences are SEHNR and FQNEAQ (reference sequence). V lost 6 bases, J lost 4 bases, and 25 bases lay in between. Here the CDR3 reads CASSYTSGTTPTYEQYF. CDR3 in DNA: TGTGCCAGCAGTTATACCTCCGGCACGACTCCGACTTACGAGCAGTACTTC.

The rearrangement uses TRBV12-3 or TRBV12-4 and TRBJ1-1, with D unresolved. Trimming left V 3 bases short and J 6 bases short, with 17 bases between. This CDR3 is 15 amino acids long. CDR3 sequence: CASSFVLVESAEAFF. DNA for the CDR3: TGTGCCAGCAGTTTCGTCCTTGTGGAATCAGCTGAAGCTTTCTTT.

In nucleotides, the CDR3 is TGTGCCAGCAGCTTAGGACAGGGGAAGCATTTT. The encoded protein is CASSLGQGKHF. The rearrangement joins TRBV7-3 to TRBJ1-5, with 9 bases identical to TRBD1. J was trimmed by 14 bases and V by 2 bases; bases with no gene match: 1. The CDR3 loop spans 11 amino acids. CDR1 is SGHTA and CDR2 is FQGTGA in the germline V gene.

In its sample, this clonotype was seen a few times. A read error may account for a junction end that differs from germline. J is TRBJ2-7 and V is TRBV7-7; TRBD1 is a possible D gene (6 bases). The CDR3 sequence is 15 residues long. Looked up from germline, CDR1 is SSHAT and CDR2 is FNYEAQ (reference sequence). DNA of the CDR3: TGTGCTAGCAGCCTATTTACAGGGCCCTCCTACGAGCAGTACTTC. Encoded protein: CASSLFTGPSYEQYF.

The rearrangement uses TRBV4-1 and TRBJ2-7, with D possibly matching TRBD1 (5 bases). Trimming took off 0 bases at V and 13 bases at J, with 13 bases between the two ends. The CDR3 length is 12 residues. Germline assignment: CDR1 MGHRA and CDR2 YSYEKL. CDR3: CASSQDAETVYF. The CDR3 nucleotides read TGCGCCAGCAGCCAAGATGCGGAGACAGTATACTTC.

This clonotype was counted a few times. The rearrangement links TRBV6-1 to TRBJ2-7; D call uncertain. This CDR3 has 15 residues. Looked up from germline, CDR1 is MNHNS and CDR2 is SASEGT. The ends were cut back, 2 bases at V and 4 bases at J, with 15 bases in the middle. CDR3 nucleotides: TGTGCCAGCAGTGAATGGGTCTCCTCGGAATACGAGCAGTACTTC. Protein: CASSEWVSSEYEQYF.

This clonotype was counted a few times. The chain is built from TRBV14 and TRBJ1-1, with D unresolved. V lost 3 bases to trimming and J lost 5 bases, with 10 bases between them. CDR1 and CDR2 from the germline V gene are SGHDN and FVKESK. CDR3 size: 13 residues. The CDR3 nucleotides read TGTGCCAGCAGCCAGGGAAGGAAGACTGAAGCTTTCTTT. Translated, it gives CASSQGRKTEAFF.